Presented here are 8 T cell receptor beta chains from one specimen sequenced in a study of patients and donors after allogeneic stem cell transplantation. TCRdb processed the RT-PCR reads anew with MiXCR; each CDR3 protein has one entry. This table has roughly 230,000 distinct CDR3 sequences, 11% to 15% appearing once. Sequenced: blood, either unsorted or a sorted T cell fraction (not recorded which). The receptors were sampled from a human donor who was either an allogeneic HSCT recipient or a stem cell or donor lymphocyte infusion donor (not recorded which). It is not recorded whose cells these are; they may come from a transplant donor.

This clonotype was detected a few times. The chain links TRBV5-1 to TRBJ2-5; 7 bases are shared with TRBD2. This CDR3 contains 13 residues. V shed 4 bases, J shed 5 bases, and the junction held 5 bases outside the gene matches. Per the germline V gene, CDR1 is SGHRS and CDR2 is YFSETQ. This CDR3 reads CASSRGGMETQYF. The CDR3 coding sequence is TGCGCCAGCAGCCGCGGGGGAATGGAGACCCAGTACTTC.

This clonotype has only a few counts. The chain is built from TRBV4-1 and TRBJ2-7; D is perhaps TRBD2 (5 bases). The ends were cut back, 3 bases at V and 1 base at J, with 22 bases in the middle. The germline V gene has CDR1 MGHRA and CDR2 YSYEKL. The CDR3 has 18 residues. The DNA of the CDR3 is TGCGCCAGCAGCCAGGTGGGCGGAAGGCACCGGACTTCCTACGAGCAGTACTTC. Translating it yields CASSQVGGRHRTSYEQYF.

This clonotype came up many times. The chain joins TRBV5-1 to TRBJ2-1; TRBD2 matches at 7 bases. The junction had 11 bases not matched to a gene; V was cut back by 4 bases and J by 7 bases. Germline V gene sequence: CDR1 SGHRS, CDR2 YFSETQ. This CDR3 contains 15 residues. The CDR3 DNA sequence: TGCGCCAGCAGCCTGATCACAAGGGAGGGGAATGAGCAGTTCTTC. Protein sequence: CASSLITREGNEQFF.

V and J are TRBV6-1 and TRBJ1-5, with D maybe TRBD1 (6 bases). V lost 6 bases, J lost 4 bases, and 13 bases lay in between. The CDR3 runs to 14 residues. Germline V gene lookup returns CDR1 MNHNS and CDR2 SASEGT. This chain's CDR3 is CASRPYQGNQPQHF. CDR3 DNA: TGTGCCAGCAGACCCTACCAGGGGAATCAGCCCCAGCATTTT.

This clonotype was picked up a small number of times. V usage is TRBV5-4 and J usage is TRBJ2-3; D possibly uses TRBD1 or TRBD2 (6 bases each). This CDR3 contains 16 residues. The germline gives CDR1 SGHNT, CDR2 YYREEE (reference sequence). V lost 0 bases and J 1 base, leaving 12 bases between the germline ends. The CDR3 DNA follows: TGTGCCAGCAGCTTGGAGCCGGGGGCCCGCACAGATACGCAGTATTTT. Translated: CASSLEPGARTDTQYF.

Ten or more counts support this clonotype. This chain connects TRBV7-2 to TRBJ1-2; D gene unclear. Trimming removed 6 bases at V and 2 bases at J, with 13 bases between. The length of the CDR3 is 14 residues. Germline V gene sequence: CDR1 SGHTA, CDR2 FQGNSA. The CDR3 nucleotides read TGTGCCAGCAGTCAGGAGGCACAGAACTATGGCTACACCTTC. Translated, it gives CASSQEAQNYGYTF.

The genes are TRBV6-1 and TRBJ2-3; D remains ambiguous. The germline V gene encodes CDR1 MNHNS and CDR2 SASEGT. The CDR3 sequence is 13 residues long. The CDR3 region has the DNA TGTGCAGCCGGTGGCTCTGAACAAGATACGCAGTATTTT. Protein sequence: CAAGGSEQDTQYF.

In this sample, this clonotype turned up many times. V gene TRBV20-1 combines with J gene TRBJ2-2; TRBD2 agrees at 8 bases. With V trimmed by 3 bases and J by 4 bases, 4 bases remained unmatched. The germline V gene encodes CDR1 DFQATT and CDR2 SNEGSKA (reference sequence). The CDR3 consists of 14 residues. CDR3 nucleotides: TGCAGTGCTAGCAAGCGGGGGAGCACCGGGGAGCTGTTTTTT. It yields the protein CSASKRGSTGELFF.